Listed below are T cell receptor beta chains from one sample, sequenced in a study of shared clonotypes between healthy human individuals. Profiled with immunoSEQ multiplex PCR; TCRdb holds only in-frame clones, not every one. The sample lists approximately 2,200,000 clones, about 92% seen once, with more than 1.5% in the top ten. Sequenced: naive CD8+ T cells from PBMCs. These receptors came from a man younger than 35 in good health. Some clones in this sample may be carry-over from other donors' samples. The conserved cysteine and the conserved F or W are not part of the CDR3 here. The D gene is left open where the match is weak. Only part of the rows carry a size: once, few, many, or a class if the clone is expanded.

clone_size: .
v_call: TRBV7-9
cdr3_length: 12
d_call: .
j_call: TRBJ2-1
cdr3_aa: ASSPRVEYNEQF

clone_size: .
v_call: TRBV19
cdr3_length: 12
d_call: TRBD2
j_call: TRBJ2-1
cdr3_aa: ASKASGMSHEQF

clone_size: .
v_call: TRBV7-9
cdr3_length: 14
d_call: TRBD2
j_call: TRBJ2-5
cdr3_aa: ASSGIPPSGKETQY

clone_size: .
v_call: TRBV7-9
cdr3_length: 14
d_call: TRBD1
j_call: TRBJ1-4
cdr3_aa: ASSAPQGGINEKLF

clone_size: .
v_call: TRBV9
cdr3_length: 12
d_call: .
j_call: TRBJ2-3
cdr3_aa: ASSIGVSLDTQY

clone_size: .
v_call: TRBV6-5
cdr3_length: 12
d_call: .
j_call: TRBJ1-1
cdr3_aa: ASSPGSPGTEAF

clone_size: .
v_call: TRBV9
cdr3_length: 12
d_call: .
j_call: TRBJ2-3
cdr3_aa: ASSVEDFSDTQY

clone_size: .
v_call: TRBV28
cdr3_length: 13
d_call: TRBD1
j_call: TRBJ2-1
cdr3_aa: ASSPGTGNYNEQF

clone_size: .
v_call: TRBV19
cdr3_length: 12
d_call: .
j_call: TRBJ1-5
cdr3_aa: ASSSPRGNQPQH

clone_size: .
v_call: TRBV18
cdr3_length: 13
d_call: .
j_call: TRBJ2-1
cdr3_aa: ASSPEVSSYNEQF

clone_size: .
v_call: TRBV7-9
cdr3_length: 13
d_call: TRBD2
j_call: TRBJ2-3
cdr3_aa: ASSPEAGPTDTQY

clone_size: .
v_call: TRBV27
cdr3_length: 13
d_call: .
j_call: TRBJ2-3
cdr3_aa: ASSSLLRTLDTQY

clone_size: .
v_call: TRBV27
cdr3_length: 13
d_call: .
j_call: TRBJ2-7
cdr3_aa: ASSLSGTATYEQY

clone_size: .
v_call: TRBV19
cdr3_length: 13
d_call: .
j_call: TRBJ1-1
cdr3_aa: ASSPRALMNTEAF

clone_size: .
v_call: TRBV25-1
cdr3_length: 13
d_call: TRBD1
j_call: TRBJ1-4
cdr3_aa: ASSEFWGQGEKLF

clone_size: .
v_call: TRBV28
cdr3_length: 15
d_call: .
j_call: TRBJ2-6
cdr3_aa: ASSAVFLRAGANVLT

clone_size: .
v_call: TRBV4-2
cdr3_length: 15
d_call: TRBD2
j_call: TRBJ2-7
cdr3_aa: ASSQDPLAGGFYEQY

clone_size: .
v_call: TRBV4-1
cdr3_length: 16
d_call: TRBD1
j_call: TRBJ1-3
cdr3_aa: ASSQPEGQGSPGNTIY

clone_size: .
v_call: TRBV5-4
cdr3_length: 11
d_call: TRBD1
j_call: TRBJ2-7
cdr3_aa: ASSLDRGDEQY

clone_size: .
v_call: TRBV7-8
cdr3_length: 12
d_call: .
j_call: TRBJ2-7
cdr3_aa: ASSLGSNSYEQY

clone_size: .
v_call: TRBV28
cdr3_length: 12
d_call: .
j_call: TRBJ2-5
cdr3_aa: ASSSSVRPETQY

clone_size: .
v_call: TRBV4-1
cdr3_length: 13
d_call: .
j_call: TRBJ1-5
cdr3_aa: ASSQDRISNQPQH

clone_size: .
v_call: TRBV4-2
cdr3_length: 13
d_call: .
j_call: TRBJ2-5
cdr3_aa: ASSQEYSLQETQY

clone_size: .
v_call: TRBV11-3
cdr3_length: 13
d_call: TRBD2
j_call: TRBJ2-7
cdr3_aa: ASSQGLAALYEQY

clone_size: .
v_call: TRBV7-9
cdr3_length: 11
d_call: .
j_call: TRBJ2-2
cdr3_aa: ASSSPGAGELF

clone_size: .
v_call: TRBV5-4
cdr3_length: 13
d_call: .
j_call: TRBJ2-2
cdr3_aa: ASSPDRLKTGELF

clone_size: .
v_call: TRBV28
cdr3_length: 13
d_call: .
j_call: TRBJ1-3
cdr3_aa: ASSLRGGSGNTIY

clone_size: .
v_call: TRBV29-1
cdr3_length: 13
d_call: TRBD2
j_call: TRBJ2-3
cdr3_aa: SVTTTSGRTDTQY

clone_size: once
v_call: TRBV5-1
cdr3_length: 14
d_call: .
j_call: TRBJ2-3
cdr3_aa: ASSLKSGTSTDTQY

clone_size: .
v_call: TRBV9
cdr3_length: 12
d_call: TRBD2
j_call: TRBJ2-1
cdr3_aa: ASSARLADNEQF

clone_size: .
v_call: TRBV18
cdr3_length: 14
d_call: .
j_call: TRBJ1-1
cdr3_aa: ASSPRGITGNTEAF